These 17 T cell receptor beta chains were all obtained from the same sample, sequenced in a study of regulatory T cells in long-lasting Graves disease. Arm-PCR of CDR3 regions and iRepertoire HTBI primers were the basis on which TCR beta libraries were built. TCRdb used MiXCR to reprocess the multiplex PCR reads, holding one entry per CDR3 protein. The sample carries about 310,000 distinct CDR3 sequences, approximately 20% recorded once. The time point was: newly diagnosed GD, antithyroid drugs for less than 3 months. The TCR library was prepared using RNA isolated from PBMCs. Sequencing was performed on peripheral blood mononuclear cells (PBMCs), taken at new diagnosis, from a patient treated with antithyroid drugs. These receptor sequences come from a female donor with Graves disease.

This clonotype was picked up many times. The chain employs TRBV2 and TRBJ2-1, with TRBD2 matching over 13 bases. The length of the CDR3 is 15 residues. Germline values: CDR1 SNHLY, CDR2 FYNNEI. Losses at the gene ends were 3 bases for V and 8 bases for J; bases not matched to a gene: 4. In DNA, the CDR3 is TGTGCCAGCAGTGACGGACTAGCGGGAGTATATGAGCAGTTCTTC. It codes for CASSDGLAGVYEQFF.

As concerns this clonotype: A read error is possible here, since a much larger clone lies one base away. The J gene is TRBJ2-1, the V gene TRBV19; the D gene is possibly TRBD2 (5 bases). The CDR3 runs 13 residues. Per the germline V gene, CDR1 is LNHDA and CDR2 is SQIVND (reference sequence). The CDR3 nucleotides read TGTGCCAGTGGAGGCGGGCGAGCCTATGATCAGTTCTTC. Its translation is CASGGGRAYDQFF.

The chain is built from TRBV11-2 and TRBJ1-1; D call uncertain. V was trimmed by 4 bases and J by 11 bases, leaving 11 bases between them. There are 11 residues in the CDR3. The germline V gene has CDR1 SGHAT and CDR2 FQNNGV. CDR3 DNA: TGTGCCAGCAGCTGGTCGGCGGGGGCTTTCTTT. Translating gives CASSWSAGAFF.

This clonotype was observed many times. The chain links TRBV12-3 or TRBV12-4 to TRBJ2-1, with 7 bases that match TRBD2. V lost 8 bases, J lost 6 bases, and 10 bases stayed unmatched. The length of the CDR3 is 14 residues. The DNA for the CDR3 is TGTGCCAGCGGGAGGGCGTCTGGGGCCAATGAGCAGTTCTTC. Translated, it gives CASGRASGANEQFF.

With respect to this clonotype: The junction departs from germline at one end; a sequencing error may be responsible. The chain recombines TRBV11-2 with TRBJ2-7, with a possible D match to TRBD2 (6 bases). This CDR3 spans 16 amino acids. The germline CDR1 and CDR2 sequences are SGHAT and FQNNGV. In DNA form, the CDR3 reads TGTGCCGGCAGCTTCCCCCTTAGCGGATACTCCTACGAGCAGTACTTC. This gives the protein CAGSFPLSGYSYEQYF.

The table lists this clonotype with many counts. The V gene is TRBV20-1, the J gene TRBJ2-7; perhaps TRBD1 as D (5 bases). The CDR3 is made up of 14 amino acids. CDR1 is DFQATT, CDR2 SNEGSKA, per germline (reference sequence). Trimming cost V 2 bases and J 9 bases, with 20 bases left between them. The CDR3 region is CSARRGWAKGTQYF. The CDR3 bases are TGCAGTGCTAGAAGGGGCTGGGCTAAGGGTACGCAGTACTTC.

This clonotype came up many times. The chain joins TRBV12-3 or TRBV12-4 to TRBJ2-7; D ambiguous. V was pared by 6 bases and J by 5 bases, with 8 bases between. The CDR3 runs 11 residues. The CDR3 DNA is TGTGCCAGCAGGGGTTTGCACGAGCAGTACTTC. Its translation: CASRGLHEQYF.

This clonotype was seen at least ten times. The junction departs from germline at one end; a sequencing error may be responsible. The chain joins TRBV4-1 to TRBJ2-7; 7 positions agree with TRBD1. This CDR3 spans 13 amino acids. Germline V gene lookup returns CDR1 MGHRA and CDR2 YSYEKL. The CDR3 is CASSKDRVREQYF. Here the CDR3 DNA reads TGCGCCAGCAGCAAAGACAGGGTTCGGGAGCAGTACTTC.

This clonotype has ten or more counts. CDR3 coding DNA: TGTGCCAGCAGTTCGACAGGGGCCACCGGGGAGCTGTTTTTT. Its protein product is CASSSTGATGELFF. The chain is built from TRBV12-3 or TRBV12-4 and TRBJ2-2, with 8 bases that match TRBD1. CDR3 length: 14 residues. V lost 4 bases, J lost 4 bases, and 2 bases stayed unmatched.

This clonotype came up many times. The V gene is TRBV28, the J gene TRBJ1-1, with D hard to call. This CDR3 is 11 amino acids long. CDR1 and CDR2 (germline): MDHEN, SYDVKM. Trimming took off 10 bases at V and 5 bases at J, with 11 bases between the two ends. The DNA of the CDR3 is TGTGCCACTCTATGGGGAACTGAAGCTTTCTTT. Its protein product is CATLWGTEAFF.

This clonotype was seen many times. CDR3 in amino acids: CASSLPQDSPYGYTF. The CDR3 DNA reads as TGTGCCAGCAGTCTACCCCAGGACAGCCCCTATGGCTACACCTTC. This chain joins TRBV28 and TRBJ1-2; TRBD1 might be the D (6 bases). CDR3 length: 15 residues. Trimming took off 5 bases at V and 4 bases at J, with 17 bases between the two ends. The germline gives CDR1 MDHEN, CDR2 SYDVKM.

This clonotype was seen ten or more times. This chain links TRBV12-3 or TRBV12-4 with TRBJ2-6, with D perhaps matching TRBD1 or TRBD2 (5 bases each). The ends were cut back, 1 base at V and 4 bases at J, with 11 bases in the middle. The CDR3 loop spans 16 amino acids. The chain's CDR3 is CASSLGDLFGANVLTF. Written as DNA, the CDR3 is TGTGCCAGCAGTTTAGGGGACCTCTTCGGGGCCAACGTCCTGACTTTC.

This clonotype has a count of ten or more. This chain joins TRBV3-1 and TRBJ1-4, with D possibly matching TRBD1 (5 bases). Trimming shortened V by 3 bases and J by 0 bases, and 11 bases separated the two germline ends. This CDR3 is 16 amino acids long. Germline values: CDR1 LGHDT, CDR2 YNNKEL (reference sequence). The CDR3 bases are TGTGCCAGCAGCCATACTAGGGGTGCAACTAATGAAAAACTGTTTTTT. Residues: CASSHTRGATNEKLFF.

This clonotype has a handful of counts. The chain carries TRBV6-1 and TRBJ2-2, with 11 nucleotides matching TRBD2. CDR3 size: 16 residues. CDR1 and CDR2 (germline): MNHNS, SASEGT. Trimming cost V 7 bases and J 3 bases; bases outside gene matches: 7. CDR3 sequence: CASIGTSGLYTGELFF. The CDR3 DNA reads as TGTGCCAGCATCGGGACTAGCGGTTTATACACCGGGGAGCTGTTTTTT.

V gene TRBV6-1 combines with J gene TRBJ1-4, with TRBD1 identical over 8 bases. Germline V gene data show CDR1 as MNHNS and CDR2 as SASEGT. The CDR3 is 14 residues long. Trimming removed 4 bases from V and 8 bases from J; junction bases left unmatched: 6. The CDR3 nucleotides read TGTGCCAGCAGTGCCTCAGGGGGCCTGGAAAAACTGTTTTTT. Translating gives CASSASGGLEKLFF.

The chain carries TRBV28 and TRBJ2-4, with 7 bases lining up with TRBD1. Looked up from germline, CDR1 is MDHEN and CDR2 is SYDVKM. Trimming at V came to 3 bases and at J to 1 base, leaving 0 bases not matched to a gene. This CDR3 comprises 14 residues. The CDR3: CASSLTGAKNIQYF. DNA of the CDR3: TGTGCCAGCAGTTTGACAGGGGCCAAAAACATTCAGTACTTC.

This clonotype was counted only a few times. CDR3 amino acids: CASSQMGAKLFF. The DNA of the CDR3 is TGCGCCAGCAGCCAGATGGGGGCGAAGCTGTTTTTT. The chain combines TRBV4-1 with TRBJ2-2; possible D gene TRBD1, 6 bases. Germline CDR1 MGHRA, CDR2 YSYEKL. CDR3 length: 12 residues. The V end was cut by 3 bases, the J end by 12 bases, with 11 bases between.